This TCR beta chain was sequenced for a study of T cells in Graves' hyperthyroidism and ophthalmopathy. Across the study: It was at initial diagnosis, before any treatment, that peripheral blood was collected.

RNA transcripts were the template for amplifying TCR beta CDR3 regions. The HTBI primer set served for first-round RT-PCR of the TCR CDR3. TCRdb recomputed calls from the multiplex PCR reads with MiXCR, one row per CDR3 protein. In the table there are approximately 690,000 distinct CDR3 sequences, about 15% of which are singletons. Points from the study as a whole: Model predictions of ophthalmopathy came a median about 6.3 months before onset.

V shed 4 bases, J shed 10 bases, and the junction held 9 bases outside the gene matches. The CDR3 loop spans 14 amino acids. Per the germline V gene, CDR1 is SGHDN and CDR2 is FVKESK. Researchers barred patients who had uncontrolled infection, other autoimmune disease, pregnancy or lactation. This clonotype was recorded a few times. Its antigen remains unknown. The source material was blood. This clonotype was obtained from a woman aged 50 to 60 with Graves' ophthalmopathy. The chain uses TRBV14 and TRBJ2-1; 8 bases fit TRBD2. DNA for the CDR3: TGTGCCAGCAGCCGAAGCGGGAGTACGAGAGAGCAGTTCTTC. Protein product: CASSRSGSTREQFF.